This T cell receptor (beta chain) was retrieved from a study of identical twins. The study's findings and limits: Where beta out-of-frame sequences were concerned, excess twin sharing was weaker. Memory repertoires showed no such pattern, whereas abundant cord blood beta clonotypes carried fewer insertions. Invariant cells of the MAIT and iNKT types might have partly distorted the zero-insertion analyses.

This clonotype appeared a few times. As yet, its antigen is unknown. Trimming took 3 bases from V and 3 from J; bases not matched to a gene: 5. The length of the CDR3 is 15 residues. Per the germline V gene, CDR1 is MGHRA and CDR2 is YSYEKL. Template switching added a universal primer site, and cDNA bore unique molecular identifiers. TCRdb fed the 5' RACE reads into MiXCR, producing one record per CDR3 protein. The table records around 1.7 million distinct CDR3 sequences, less than 35% of them present only once. The clonotype was recovered from a newborn girl in good health. The J gene is TRBJ2-1, the V gene TRBV4-1, with TRBD1 identical over 7 bases. Sample: cord blood. The CDR3 nucleotides read TGCGCCAGCAGCCAGGGACAGTTCTACTACAATGAGCAGTTCTTC. It is translated as CASSQGQFYYNEQFF.